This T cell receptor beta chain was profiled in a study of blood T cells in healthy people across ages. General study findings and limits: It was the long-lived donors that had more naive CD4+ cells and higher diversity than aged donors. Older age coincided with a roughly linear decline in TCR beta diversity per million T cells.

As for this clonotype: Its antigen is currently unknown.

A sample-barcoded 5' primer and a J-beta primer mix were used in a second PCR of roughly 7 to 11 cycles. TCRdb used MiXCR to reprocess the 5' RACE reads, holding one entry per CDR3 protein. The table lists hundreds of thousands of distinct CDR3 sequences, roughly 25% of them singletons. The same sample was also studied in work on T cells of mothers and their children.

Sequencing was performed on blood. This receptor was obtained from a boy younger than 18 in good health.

The CDR3 is CASSSLAGRDTQYF. The CDR3, as DNA: TGTGCCAGCAGCTCGTTAGCGGGGAGGGATACGCAGTATTTT. V gene TRBV7-2 combines with J gene TRBJ2-3, with 8 bases aligning to TRBD2. The CDR3 has 14 amino acids. J gave up 6 bases and V 4 bases, and 6 bases lay outside the gene matches. Per the germline V gene, CDR1 is SGHTA and CDR2 is FQGNSA.